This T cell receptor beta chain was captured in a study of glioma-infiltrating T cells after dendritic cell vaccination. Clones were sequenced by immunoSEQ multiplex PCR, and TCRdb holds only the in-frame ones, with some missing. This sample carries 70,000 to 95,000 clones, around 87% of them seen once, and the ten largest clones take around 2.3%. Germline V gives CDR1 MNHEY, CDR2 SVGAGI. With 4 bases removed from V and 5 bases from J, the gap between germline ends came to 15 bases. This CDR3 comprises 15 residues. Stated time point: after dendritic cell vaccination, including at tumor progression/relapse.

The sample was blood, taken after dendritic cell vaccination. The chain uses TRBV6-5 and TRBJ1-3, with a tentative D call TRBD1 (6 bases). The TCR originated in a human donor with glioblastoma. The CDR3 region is CASSLLGALRNTIYF. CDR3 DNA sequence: TGTGCCAGCAGTTTGCTGGGGGCCTTAAGAAACACCATATATTTT.